This T cell receptor (beta chain) was obtained from a study of cytomegalovirus exposure and HLA in healthy donors. The PCR used 60 Vbeta and 13 Jbeta primers. Produced via immunoSEQ multiplex PCR; TCRdb's table is partial and in-frame only. The table lists roughly 120,000 clones, about 81% of them singletons. Study-level results: DRB1 had the most TCR associations and HLA-C the fewest, a later analysis found, with rates varying by HLA locus. Previous analysis showed most TCR beta V segments were productive about 87% or about 30% of the time.

To note about this clone: Its antigen is currently unknown.

The source material was PBMCs. The source of this sequence is a woman aged 25 to 39 in good health and CMV-seronegative.

The CDR3 nucleotides are TGCGCCAGCAGGGAGGCAGAGACCCAGTACTTC. Translating it yields CASREAETQYF. This sequence joins TRBV5-1 and TRBJ2-5; D may be TRBD2 (5 bases). Germline V gene lookup returns CDR1 SGHRS and CDR2 YFSETQ. V lost 5 bases, J lost 4 bases, and 6 bases lay in between. This CDR3 comprises 11 residues.